What follows are 9 T cell receptor beta chains derived from one specimen sequenced in a study of early T cells in non-severe SARS-CoV-2 infection. TCRdb reanalysed the 5' RACE reads using MiXCR and keeps one entry per CDR3 protein. Here the sample spans tens of thousands of distinct CDR3 sequences, 5.6% being singletons. The source material was whole blood. The source of these receptors is an adult who was a healthcare worker with PCR-confirmed SARS-CoV-2 infection or an uninfected control (not recorded which).

In its sample, this clonotype was seen many times. V and J are TRBV6-2 or TRBV6-3 and TRBJ2-7; weak D call: TRBD1 (5 bases). Trimming shortened V by 5 bases and J by 2 bases, and 10 bases separated the two germline ends. This CDR3 has 13 residues. Germline CDR1 and CDR2: MNHEY and SVGEGT. DNA of the CDR3: TGTGCCAGCAGTCTACGACAGACCTACGAGCAGTACTTC. Protein sequence: CASSLRQTYEQYF.

This clonotype was found many times. V usage is TRBV7-2 and J usage is TRBJ2-5, with D maybe TRBD1 (6 bases). V gave up 5 bases and J gave up 3 bases, with 10 bases separating them. The length of the CDR3 is 13 residues. The germline V gene has CDR1 SGHTA and CDR2 FQGNSA. The CDR3 protein is CASSIQGKETQYF. The CDR3 bases are TGTGCCAGCAGCATCCAGGGGAAAGAGACCCAGTACTTC.

Many counts were recorded for this clonotype. The gene calls are TRBV11-2 and TRBJ2-3, with TRBD2 matching over 10 bases. Germline loops: CDR1 SGHAT, CDR2 FQNNGV. The junction had 11 bases not matched to a gene; V was cut back by 5 bases and J by 0 bases. The CDR3 consists of 18 residues. CDR3 bases: TGTGCCAGCAGCCTCCACCCTGCTAGCGGGGGAAGCACAGATACGCAGTATTTT. This gives the protein CASSLHPASGGSTDTQYF. Using reference TRBV11-2 and TRBJ2-3 for the parts outside the CDR3, the full variable domain is EAGVAQSPRYKIIEKRQSVAFWCNPISGHATLYWYQQILGQGPKLLIQFQNNGVVDDSQLPKDRFSAERLKGVDSTLKIQPAKLEDSAVYLCASSLHPASGGSTDTQYFGPGTRLTVL.

This clonotype was picked up many times. The rearrangement links TRBV7-8 to TRBJ2-3; 7 bases line up with TRBD1. CDR3 length: 15 amino acids. V gave up 2 bases and J gave up 7 bases; unmatched junction bases: 9. Germline V lookup: CDR1 SGHVS, CDR2 FQNEAQ. The CDR3 is CASSLRGQDRNTQYF. CDR3 sequence (DNA): TGTGCCAGCAGCTTAAGGGGGCAGGACCGCAATACGCAGTATTTT.

On this clonotype itself: A single base separates this from a much larger clone, so it may be a read error. The rearrangement uses TRBV18 and TRBJ2-7; D may be TRBD2 (6 bases). Germline V lookup: CDR1 KGHSH, CDR2 LQKENI. The CDR3 length is 16 residues. CDR3 in amino acids: CANSPSGGARSYEQYF. The CDR3 DNA reads as TGTGCCAACTCACCAAGTGGAGGGGCGAGAAGCTACGAGCAGTACTTC.

Ten or more counts support this clonotype. The J gene is TRBJ1-1, the V gene TRBV7-2; a weak D match, TRBD1 (5 bases). This CDR3 region has 14 residues. V was trimmed by 3 bases and J by 5 bases, leaving 13 bases between them. The germline CDR1 and CDR2 sequences are SGHTA and FQGNSA. The CDR3 here is CASSFGSWGTEAFF. In DNA form, the CDR3 reads TGTGCCAGCAGCTTTGGGAGCTGGGGGACTGAAGCTTTCTTT. Full variable domain (rest looked up from reference TRBV7-2 and TRBJ1-1): GAGVSQSPSNKVTEKGKDVELRCDPISGHTALYWYRQSLGQGLEFLIYFQGNSAPDKSGLPSDRFSAERTGGSVSTLTIQRTQQEDSAVYLCASSFGSWGTEAFFGQGTRLTVV.

This clonotype was seen many times. The chain has TRBV30 and TRBJ2-3, with TRBD2 as a possible D gene (5 bases). V was clipped by 5 bases and J by 5 bases, with 5 bases between them. Germline lookup yields CDR1 GTSNPN and CDR2 SVGIG (reference sequence). This CDR3 is 10 amino acids long. The CDR3 DNA reads as TGTGCCTGGGGACTAGATACGCAGTATTTT. It is translated as CAWGLDTQYF.

The table lists this clonotype with many counts. V and J are TRBV7-9 and TRBJ2-3; D not certain. V dropped 1 base and J dropped 6 bases, with 8 bases sitting between them. This CDR3 spans 13 amino acids. Germline CDR1 is SEHNR and CDR2 is FQNEAQ (reference sequence). The CDR3 sequence is CASSLESWDTQYF. CDR3 nucleotides: TGTGCCAGCAGCTTAGAATCGTGGGATACGCAGTATTTT. Complete variable domain (other parts from reference TRBV7-9 and TRBJ2-3): DTGVSQNPRHKITKRGQNVTFRCDPISEHNRLYWYRQTLGQGPEFLTYFQNEAQLEKSRLLSDRFSAERPKGSFSTLEIQRTEQGDSAMYLCASSLESWDTQYFGPGTRLTVL.

This clonotype was counted many times. The chain uses TRBV5-1 and TRBJ2-5; 9 bases map to TRBD2. V gave up 0 bases and J gave up 7 bases; unmatched junction bases: 10. The CDR3 contains 16 residues. The V gene's germline CDR1 is SGHRS and CDR2 YFSETQ. CDR3 in amino acids: CASSLALAGTSGTQYF. The CDR3 nucleotides read TGCGCCAGCAGCTTGGCTCTAGCGGGGACCTCAGGGACCCAGTACTTC.